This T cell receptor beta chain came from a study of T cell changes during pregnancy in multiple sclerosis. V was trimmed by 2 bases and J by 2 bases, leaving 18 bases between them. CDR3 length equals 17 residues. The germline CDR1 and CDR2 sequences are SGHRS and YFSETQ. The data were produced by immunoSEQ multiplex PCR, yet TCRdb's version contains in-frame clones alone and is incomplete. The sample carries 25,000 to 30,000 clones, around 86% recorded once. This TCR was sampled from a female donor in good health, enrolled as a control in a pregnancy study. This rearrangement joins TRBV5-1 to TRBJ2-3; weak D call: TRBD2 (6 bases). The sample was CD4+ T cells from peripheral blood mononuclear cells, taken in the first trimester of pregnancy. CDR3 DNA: TGCGCCAGCAGCTTAAATAGGCTAGGACTACACACAGATACGCAGTATTTT. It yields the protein CASSLNRLGLHTDTQYF.